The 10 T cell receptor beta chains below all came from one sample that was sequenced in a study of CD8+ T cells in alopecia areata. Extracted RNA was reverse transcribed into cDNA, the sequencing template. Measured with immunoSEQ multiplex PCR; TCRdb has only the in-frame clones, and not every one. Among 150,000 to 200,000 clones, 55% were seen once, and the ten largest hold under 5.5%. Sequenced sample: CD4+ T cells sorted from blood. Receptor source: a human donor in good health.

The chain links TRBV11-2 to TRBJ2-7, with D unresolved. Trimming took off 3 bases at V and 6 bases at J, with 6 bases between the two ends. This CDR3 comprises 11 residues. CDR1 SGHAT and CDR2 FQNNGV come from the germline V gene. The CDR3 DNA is TGTGCCAGCAGCTTTTTGGGCGAGCAGTACTTC. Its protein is CASSFLGEQYF.

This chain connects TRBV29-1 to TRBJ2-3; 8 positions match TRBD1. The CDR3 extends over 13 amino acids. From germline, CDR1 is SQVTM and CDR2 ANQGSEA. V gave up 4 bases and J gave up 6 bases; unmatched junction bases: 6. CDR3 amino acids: CSVGSGGLDTQYF. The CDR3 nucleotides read TGCAGCGTTGGTTCAGGGGGCTTGGATACGCAGTATTTT.

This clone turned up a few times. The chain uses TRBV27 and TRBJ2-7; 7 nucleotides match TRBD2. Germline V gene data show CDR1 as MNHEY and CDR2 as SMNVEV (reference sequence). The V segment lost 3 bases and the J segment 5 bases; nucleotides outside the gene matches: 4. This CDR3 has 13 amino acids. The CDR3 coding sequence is TGTGCCAGCAGTTTGCGGGAGTACCACGAGCAGTACTTC. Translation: CASSLREYHEQYF.

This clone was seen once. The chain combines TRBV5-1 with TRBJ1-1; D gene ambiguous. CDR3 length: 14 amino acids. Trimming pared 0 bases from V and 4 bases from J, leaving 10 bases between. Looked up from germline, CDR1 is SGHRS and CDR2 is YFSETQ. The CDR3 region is CASSLGVAVTEAFF. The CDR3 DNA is TGCGCCAGCAGCTTGGGAGTAGCAGTCACTGAAGCTTTCTTT.

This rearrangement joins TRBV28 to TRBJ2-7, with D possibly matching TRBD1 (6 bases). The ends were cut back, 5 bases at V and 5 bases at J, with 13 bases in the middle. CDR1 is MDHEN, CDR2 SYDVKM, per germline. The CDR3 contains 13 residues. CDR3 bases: TGTGCCAGCAGTCTAACAGGGCTGGACGAGCAGTACTTC. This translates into CASSLTGLDEQYF.

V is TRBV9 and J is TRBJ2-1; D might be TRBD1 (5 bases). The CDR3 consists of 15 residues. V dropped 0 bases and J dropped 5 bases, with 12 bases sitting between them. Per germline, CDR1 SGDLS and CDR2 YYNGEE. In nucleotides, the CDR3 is TGTGCCAGCAGCGTAGGGGGATGGGGCAACAATGAGCAGTTCTTC. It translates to CASSVGGWGNNEQFF.

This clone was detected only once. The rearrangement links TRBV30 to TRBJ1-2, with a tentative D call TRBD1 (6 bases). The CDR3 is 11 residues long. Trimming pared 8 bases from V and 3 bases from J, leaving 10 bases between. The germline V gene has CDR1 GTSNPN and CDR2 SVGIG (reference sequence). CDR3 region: CARGADYGYTF. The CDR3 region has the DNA TGTGCCCGGGGGGCCGACTATGGCTACACCTTC.

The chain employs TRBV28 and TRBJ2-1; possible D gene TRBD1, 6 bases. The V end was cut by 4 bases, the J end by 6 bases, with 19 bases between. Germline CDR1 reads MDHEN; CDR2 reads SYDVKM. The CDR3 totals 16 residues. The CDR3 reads CASSSPGALGANEQFF. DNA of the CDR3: TGTGCCAGCAGTTCCCCCGGGGCGCTGGGGGCCAATGAGCAGTTCTTC.

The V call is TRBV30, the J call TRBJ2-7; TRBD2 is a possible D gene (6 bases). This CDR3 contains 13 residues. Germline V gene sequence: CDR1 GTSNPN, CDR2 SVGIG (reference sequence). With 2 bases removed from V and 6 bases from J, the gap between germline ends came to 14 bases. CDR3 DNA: TGTGCCTGGAGTCGTAGGTCCGGGGGCGAGCAGTACTTC. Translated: CAWSRRSGGEQYF. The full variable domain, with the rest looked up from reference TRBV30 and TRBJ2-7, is SQTIHQWPATLVQPVGSPLSLECTVEGTSNPNLYWYRQAAGRGLQLLFYSVGIGQISSEVPQNLSASRPQDRQFILSSKKLLLSDSGFYLCAWSRRSGGEQYFGPGTRLTVT.

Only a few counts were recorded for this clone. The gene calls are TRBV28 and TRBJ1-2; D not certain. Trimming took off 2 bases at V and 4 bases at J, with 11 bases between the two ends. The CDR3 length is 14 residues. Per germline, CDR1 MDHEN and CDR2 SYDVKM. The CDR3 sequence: CASSLEAIRYGYTF. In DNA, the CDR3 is TGTGCCAGCAGTTTAGAGGCGATACGCTATGGCTACACCTTC.